This TCR beta chain originates from a study of T cell responses to AZD1222 COVID-19 vaccine. Study results and limitations: Just 6 or 7 people given AZD1222 tested seropositive at baseline. Targets within unmutated variant regions were reportedly found for nearly half of spike-specific TCRs. Mostly white British, mostly female donors; authors suggested clonal diversity may be underestimated.

Trimming took 2 bases from V and 5 from J; bases not matched to a gene: 6. The CDR3 consists of 15 residues. Germline-derived CDR1 and CDR2 are KGHSH and LQKENI. The data were produced by immunoSEQ multiplex PCR, yet TCRdb's version contains in-frame clones alone and is incomplete. This repertoire shows roughly 87,000 clones, approximately 91% found once; its top ten account for less than 9%. As concerns this clone: Its antigen is undetermined.

Sequenced material: peripheral blood, taken 28 days after the second AZD1222 dose. This clonotype was sampled from an adult who received the AZD1222 COVID-19 vaccine. The chain is built from TRBV18 and TRBJ2-5; 9 bases are shared with TRBD2. The CDR3 here is CASSPAGGPGETQYF. As DNA, the CDR3 is TGTGCCAGCTCACCAGCGGGAGGGCCGGGGGAGACCCAGTACTTC.